The source of this T cell receptor (beta chain) is a study of PD-L1 blockade in urothelial cancer. Study-level background: Patients with male sex and bladder-origin urothelial cancer accounted for about 85% of the roughly 29 enrolled.

Time point reported: pretreatment peripheral blood. Each patient gave between 1 and 8 samples of peripheral blood mononuclear cells, which were collected pretreatment and during treatment. Clones were sequenced by immunoSEQ multiplex PCR, and TCRdb holds only the in-frame ones, with some missing. This sample has tens of thousands of clones; roughly 89% occur once, and the top ten carry roughly 14%. This clone was seen a few times. Germline V gene lookup returns CDR1 WNHNN and CDR2 SYGVQD (reference sequence). CDR3 length: 14 amino acids. Deletions cut 7 bases from V and 5 bases from J, with 14 bases between.

The source is a woman in her fifties or sixties with urothelial cancer. Sample: PBMCs, taken around atezolizumab (anti-PD-L1) treatment. The chain uses TRBV10-1 and TRBJ1-4, with a possible D match to TRBD1 (5 bases). The CDR3 sequence: CASTIRDSNEKLFF. In nucleotides, the CDR3 is TGCGCCAGCACTATCCGGGACTCAAATGAAAAACTGTTTTTT.